This entry lists 24 T cell receptor beta chains sequenced from one sample in a study of T cells in Graves' hyperthyroidism and ophthalmopathy. TCR beta CDR3 sequences were amplified from RNA transcripts. The study used the HTBI primer set for a first-round RT-PCR of the TCR CDR3. TCRdb reprocessed the multiplex PCR reads via MiXCR and lists one record per CDR3 protein. This sample has 700,000 or so distinct CDR3 sequences; around 15% occur once, and the top ten carry around 7.7%. The material sequenced was blood. The receptors derive from a young man with Graves' hyperthyroidism.

This clonotype was found a few times. The chain couples TRBV19 to TRBJ1-1; the match to TRBD1 covers 8 bases. Per germline, CDR1 LNHDA and CDR2 SQIVND (reference sequence). The CDR3 runs 14 residues. The V gene end was trimmed by 5 bases and the J gene end by 4 bases; junction bases not matched to a gene: 6. CDR3 protein: CASSFRGLGTEAFF. The CDR3 nucleotides read TGTGCCAGTAGTTTCAGGGGGCTGGGCACTGAAGCTTTCTTT.

Many counts were recorded for this clonotype. This chain joins TRBV20-1 and TRBJ2-7, with D perhaps matching TRBD2 (6 bases). Germline V gives CDR1 DFQATT, CDR2 SNEGSKA (reference sequence). V lost 4 bases and J lost 0, with 10 bases in between. The CDR3 sequence is 13 residues long. The CDR3 loop is CSAMAGSSYEQYF. CDR3 nucleotides: TGCAGTGCTATGGCGGGGAGCTCCTACGAGCAGTACTTC.

Ten or more counts support this clonotype. V is TRBV12-3 or TRBV12-4 and J is TRBJ2-1; 7 nucleotides align to TRBD1. The J segment lost 6 bases and the V segment lost 5 bases, leaving 7 bases of the junction unmatched. The CDR3 has 14 amino acids. The CDR3 loop reads CASSSDRVVNEQFF. DNA for the CDR3: TGTGCCAGCAGTAGTGACAGGGTTGTCAATGAGCAGTTCTTC.

The sample holds a few counts of this clonotype. V and J are TRBV5-1 and TRBJ2-3; D unclear. CDR1 and CDR2 (germline): SGHRS, YFSETQ. V lost 0 bases to trimming and J lost 0 bases, with 11 bases between them. The CDR3 extends over 16 amino acids. The CDR3 loop is CASSLGVSASTDTQYF. DNA of the CDR3: TGCGCCAGCAGCTTGGGCGTGTCTGCTAGCACAGATACGCAGTATTTT.

This chain connects TRBV3-1 to TRBJ1-5; D might be TRBD1 (6 bases). Trimming shortened V by 2 bases and J by 7 bases, and 12 bases separated the two germline ends. The CDR3 consists of 14 residues. Per germline, CDR1 LGHDT and CDR2 YNNKEL (reference sequence). The CDR3 DNA sequence: TGTGCCAGCAGCCAAAGTCAGGGGACGCAGCCCCAGCATTTT. The encoded protein is CASSQSQGTQPQHF.

The chain carries TRBV7-2 and TRBJ2-2; TRBD2 is a possible D gene (6 bases). The CDR3 is 15 residues long. CDR1 SGHTA and CDR2 FQGNSA come from the germline V gene. The V gene lost 3 bases and the J gene lost 4 bases, with 12 bases spanning the gap. The CDR3 loop is CASSLWGRSTGELFF. The CDR3 DNA follows: TGTGCCAGCAGCTTGTGGGGGAGGAGCACCGGGGAGCTGTTTTTT.

This clonotype was picked up many times. V and J are TRBV11-2 and TRBJ2-3; 7 positions agree with TRBD2. The junction had 8 bases not matched to a gene; V was cut back by 6 bases and J by 2 bases. The CDR3 totals 15 residues. Germline assignment: CDR1 SGHAT and CDR2 FQNNGV. DNA for the CDR3: TGTGCCAGCAGATTGTTGCTAGCGGACACAGATACGCAGTATTTT. It encodes CASRLLLADTDTQYF.

This clonotype was recorded a few times. The V call is TRBV29-1, the J call TRBJ2-3; maybe TRBD2 (6 bases). The CDR3 has 15 amino acids. Germline loops: CDR1 SQVTM, CDR2 ANQGSEA. The germline V and J ends were trimmed by 4 bases and 5 bases, with 19 bases remaining between them. The CDR3 bases are TGCAGCGTTGGAGGGGCCGGGATGGGGGGAGATACGCAGTATTTT. This translates into CSVGGAGMGGDTQYF.

The chain couples TRBV7-3 to TRBJ2-1, with TRBD2 identical over 9 bases. CDR1 SGHTA and CDR2 FQGTGA come from the germline V gene. V trimming: 4 bases; J trimming: 10 bases; junction bases outside the gene matches: 11. The CDR3 is made up of 15 amino acids. CDR3 sequence (DNA): TGTGCCAGCAGCTCTAGCGGGACCGGAGGACGGGAGCAGTTCTTC. It yields the protein CASSSSGTGGREQFF.

The V gene is TRBV24-1, the J gene TRBJ2-1; 9 bases are a match to TRBD1. V shed 3 bases and J 8 bases; nucleotides not matched to a gene: 4. CDR3 length: 14 residues. Looked up from germline, CDR1 is KGHDR and CDR2 is SFDVKD. Written as DNA, the CDR3 is TGTGCCACCAGTGATCGAACAGGGGGCGATGAGCAGTTCTTC. It translates to CATSDRTGGDEQFF.

This sequence joins TRBV6-1 and TRBJ2-1; 11 nucleotides align to TRBD2. The V gene's germline CDR1 is MNHNS and CDR2 SASEGT. The CDR3 is made up of 14 amino acids. The V segment lost 9 bases and the J segment 9 bases; nucleotides outside the gene matches: 10. CDR3 nucleotide sequence: TGTGCCAGTAATTTAGCGGGAGGGTGGGGTGAGCAGTTCTTC. It translates to CASNLAGGWGEQFF.

The CDR3 sequence is CASSIPLGRGLSNQPQHF. CDR3 sequence (DNA): TGTGCCAGTAGTATACCCTTAGGCAGGGGACTGAGCAATCAGCCCCAGCATTTT. The chain recombines TRBV19 with TRBJ1-5; D perhaps matches TRBD1 (6 bases). V lost 2 bases and J lost 1, with 18 bases in between. Germline assignment: CDR1 LNHDA and CDR2 SQIVND (reference sequence). The length of the CDR3 is 18 residues.

The chain joins TRBV12-5 to TRBJ2-3; the D gene is possibly TRBD2 (5 bases). Trimming removed 5 bases from V and 11 bases from J, with 14 bases in between. The CDR3 spans 12 residues. Germline V gene lookup returns CDR1 LGHNT and CDR2 FRNRAP. CDR3 nucleotides: TGTGCTAGTGGTGCCGGAGAGCGGCTGCAGTATTTT. Protein sequence: CASGAGERLQYF.

This clonotype was detected a few times. The chain links TRBV7-3 to TRBJ2-2; 11 nucleotides line up with TRBD1. With 4 bases clipped from V and 5 bases from J, the junction kept 12 bases outside the gene matches. Germline lookup yields CDR1 SGHTA and CDR2 FQGTGA. The CDR3 sequence is 18 residues long. CDR3: CASSSARYRDRGTGELFF. CDR3 nucleotide sequence: TGTGCCAGCAGCTCCGCCCGATACCGGGACAGGGGGACCGGGGAGCTGTTTTTT.

In its sample, this clonotype was seen many times. This chain joins TRBV18 and TRBJ2-7; 9 bases agree with TRBD1. The CDR3 contains 12 residues. Per the germline V gene, CDR1 is KGHSH and CDR2 is LQKENI. Trimming took 8 bases from V and 6 from J; bases not matched to a gene: 5. The chain's CDR3 is CASTGTGLEQYF. CDR3 DNA: TGTGCCAGCACCGGGACAGGGCTCGAGCAGTACTTC.

The chain carries TRBV19 and TRBJ2-7, with no clear D. V was cut by 5 bases and J by 0 bases, with 14 bases left in between. This CDR3 spans 15 amino acids. The germline V gene encodes CDR1 LNHDA and CDR2 SQIVND (reference sequence). The CDR3 sequence is CASSPLPRSSYEQYF. The CDR3 coding sequence is TGTGCCAGTAGTCCTCTCCCTAGGAGCTCCTACGAGCAGTACTTC.

This clonotype was recorded at least ten times. The chain combines TRBV15 with TRBJ2-7; D is perhaps TRBD2 (5 bases). This CDR3 comprises 11 residues. The V gene lost 9 bases and the J gene lost 3 bases, with 9 bases spanning the gap. Germline V gene sequence: CDR1 LNHNV, CDR2 YYDKDF (reference sequence). CDR3 amino acids: CATESGYEQYF. The CDR3 region has the DNA TGTGCCACGGAAAGCGGCTACGAGCAGTACTTC.

This clonotype was counted a few times. This CDR3 reads CASSLKLDARGPKNGELFF. CDR3 nucleotide sequence: TGTGCCAGCAGCTTGAAATTGGATGCGCGAGGGCCTAAGAACGGGGAGCTGTTTTTT. This sequence joins TRBV5-4 and TRBJ2-2; possibly TRBD2 for D (5 bases). Germline assignment: CDR1 SGHNT and CDR2 YYREEE (reference sequence). The CDR3 has 19 residues. Trimming took off 1 base at V and 7 bases at J, with 26 bases between the two ends.

This clonotype appeared once. This may be a read error: a much more frequent sequence differs by one nucleotide. This sequence joins TRBV29-1 and TRBJ2-7; D perhaps matches TRBD1 (6 bases). The CDR3 extends over 13 amino acids. Trimming shortened V by 2 bases and J by 5 bases, and 13 bases separated the two germline ends. The V gene's germline CDR1 is SQVTM and CDR2 ANQGSEA. This CDR3 is CSVERQGLDEQYF. The DNA for the CDR3 is TGCAGCGTTGAACGGCAGGGGCTAGACGAGCAGTACTTC.

The sample holds a few counts of this clonotype. The chain carries TRBV20-1 and TRBJ2-3; D remains ambiguous. This CDR3 has 17 amino acids. Germline V CDR1 and CDR2: DFQATT, SNEGSKA (reference sequence). Trimming stripped 1 base from V and 3 bases from J, with 20 bases between. Here the CDR3 DNA reads TGCAGTGCTAGAGGGATGGGGTTCGCTACCTTGACAGATACGCAGTATTTT. It codes for CSARGMGFATLTDTQYF.

The rearrangement links TRBV9 to TRBJ2-1; perhaps TRBD2 as D (5 bases). Germline V gene data show CDR1 as SGDLS and CDR2 as YYNGEE. V gave up 0 bases and J gave up 12 bases, with 16 bases separating them. The CDR3 consists of 14 residues. CDR3 amino acids: CASSVVAYGHGQFF. The CDR3, as DNA: TGTGCCAGCAGCGTAGTAGCGTACGGCCATGGGCAGTTCTTC.

This chain connects TRBV4-1 to TRBJ1-2, with a possible D match to TRBD1 (6 bases). There are 14 residues in the CDR3. Trimming took 4 bases from V and 3 from J, leaving 12 bases between them. Germline lookup yields CDR1 MGHRA and CDR2 YSYEKL. The CDR3 coding sequence is TGCGCCAGCAGCCTGGACAGTTTGGACTATGGCTACACCTTC. It encodes CASSLDSLDYGYTF.

This clonotype came up a few times. The chain joins TRBV3-1 to TRBJ2-6, with 9 bases that match TRBD2. This CDR3 spans 19 amino acids. Germline V gene lookup returns CDR1 LGHDT and CDR2 YNNKEL (reference sequence). Losses at the gene ends were 2 bases for V and 2 bases for J; bases not matched to a gene: 10. The CDR3 DNA is TGTGCCAGCAGCCAAAGGTCGGTAGCGGGAGTAACTGGGGCCAACGTCCTGACTTTC. It encodes CASSQRSVAGVTGANVLTF.

This clonotype has ten or more counts. This sequence joins TRBV28 and TRBJ2-1; no clear D. Germline CDR1 MDHEN, CDR2 SYDVKM. With 6 bases removed from V and 7 bases from J, the gap between germline ends came to 16 bases. This CDR3 is 14 amino acids long. The CDR3 coding sequence is TGTGCCAGCAGCCCGTCCGTGGGTGATAATGAGCAGTTCTTC. Translation gives CASSPSVGDNEQFF.